The following is a T cell receptor (beta chain) sequence with its context. The antigen remains unidentified. The CDR3 runs 12 residues. With 2 bases removed from V and 10 bases from J, the gap between germline ends came to 11 bases. Germline CDR1 and CDR2: MNHEY and SVGAGI. Clones were sequenced by immunoSEQ multiplex PCR, and TCRdb holds only the in-frame ones, with some missing. The sample includes approximately 110,000 clones, 90% seen only once; the top ten take roughly 2.5%. These data originate in a study of glioma-infiltrating T cells after dendritic cell vaccination. The time point is: after dendritic cell vaccination, including at tumor progression/relapse. Only patients with spare fresh-frozen tumor and over two years of follow-up were included. General observations from the study: Higher pretreatment TIL content predicted longer progression-free time and survival.

The rearrangement links TRBV6-5 to TRBJ1-1; TRBD1 is a possible D gene (5 bases). Sequenced here: blood, sampled after dendritic cell vaccination. This clonotype was sampled from a human donor with glioblastoma. CDR3 protein: CASSYPGGRAFF. As DNA, the CDR3 is TGTGCCAGCAGTTACCCCGGGGGGAGAGCTTTCTTT.